The next 29 T cell receptor beta chains were all read from a single sample in a study of T-cell memory formation after mild COVID-19. A single record per CDR3 protein comes from TCRdb applying MiXCR to the 5' RACE reads. The table lists 250,000 or so distinct CDR3 sequences, approximately 9% of them singletons. Sequencing was performed on PBMCs or a T cell subset sorted from them (not recorded which). The receptors here all came from a man between 18 and 29 years old who had mild COVID-19 (a few samples of this study predate the infection). Cell type and time point are not known.

This clonotype has just a few counts. The V and J genes are TRBV18 and TRBJ2-3; no firm D call. Germline CDR1 reads KGHSH; CDR2 reads LQKENI. The CDR3 runs 13 residues. Trimming pared 2 bases from V and 6 bases from J, leaving 9 bases between. CDR3 residues: CASSPSSVDTQYF. DNA for the CDR3: TGTGCCAGCTCACCATCGTCTGTGGATACGCAGTATTTT.

V and J are TRBV11-2 and TRBJ2-2; TRBD2 might be the D (5 bases). V lost 5 bases and J lost 2, with 12 bases in between. The CDR3 sequence is 15 residues long. Germline CDR1 SGHAT, CDR2 FQNNGV. Here the CDR3 reads CASSRPSGNTGELFF. Written as DNA, the CDR3 is TGTGCCAGCAGCCGGCCCTCGGGAAACACCGGGGAGCTGTTTTTT.

This clonotype was seen a handful of times. The V call is TRBV6-2 or TRBV6-3, the J call TRBJ1-6, with a possible D match to TRBD1 (5 bases). CDR3 length: 13 amino acids. V dropped 2 bases and J dropped 10 bases, with 9 bases sitting between them. Germline V lookup: CDR1 MNHEY, CDR2 SVGEGT. In DNA form, the CDR3 reads TGTGCCAGCAGTTACAAGCGGGGGTCACCCCTCCACTTT. Translating gives CASSYKRGSPLHF.

This chain joins TRBV24-1 and TRBJ2-1, with D unresolved. CDR1 and CDR2 from the germline V gene are KGHDR and SFDVKD. The CDR3 totals 13 residues. The V end was cut by 11 bases, the J end by 1 base, with 11 bases between. The DNA for the CDR3 is TGTGCCATCCCTGGAAGGTCCTACAATGAGCAGTTCTTC. It yields the protein CAIPGRSYNEQFF.

This clonotype was seen a few times. This rearrangement joins TRBV4-1 to TRBJ2-2; TRBD1 is a possible D gene (5 bases). From germline, CDR1 is MGHRA and CDR2 YSYEKL. Trimming pared 3 bases from V and 5 bases from J, leaving 13 bases between. CDR3 length equals 15 residues. The CDR3 DNA is TGCGCCAGCAGCCACGCACCAGGGCGGACCGGGGAGCTGTTTTTT. Protein: CASSHAPGRTGELFF.

This clonotype has at least ten counts. V and J are TRBV15 and TRBJ1-5; D gene ambiguous. This CDR3 has 15 residues. In germline, CDR1 is LNHNV, CDR2 YYDKDF (reference sequence). V was trimmed by 0 bases and J by 3 bases, leaving 9 bases between them. CDR3 coding DNA: TGTGCCACCAGCAGAGATTTGCAGGTCAATCAGCCCCAGCATTTT. The encoded protein is CATSRDLQVNQPQHF.

In its sample, this clonotype was seen a few times. V and J are TRBV7-9 and TRBJ1-1, with TRBD1 as a possible D gene (5 bases). V lost 3 bases to trimming and J lost 3 bases, with 8 bases between them. The germline CDR1 and CDR2 sequences are SEHNR and FQNEAQ (reference sequence). This CDR3 has 13 residues. This CDR3 reads CASSFIQDTEAFF. For the CDR3, the DNA is TGTGCCAGCAGCTTTATACAGGACACTGAAGCTTTCTTT.

The chain combines TRBV7-6 with TRBJ2-5, with TRBD1 matching over 8 bases. The length of the CDR3 is 14 residues. CDR1 and CDR2 (germline): SGHVS, FNYEAQ. V lost 5 bases and J lost 1; bases outside the gene matches: 3. The CDR3 region has the DNA TGTGCCAGCAGCCTCGACAGGGGCCAAGAGACCCAGTACTTC. Its translation: CASSLDRGQETQYF.

This clonotype occurred many times. The rearrangement links TRBV28 to TRBJ1-5; no reliable D call. Germline values: CDR1 MDHEN, CDR2 SYDVKM. The CDR3 consists of 12 residues. Trimming shortened V by 3 bases and J by 13 bases, and 13 bases separated the two germline ends. This chain's CDR3 is CASSFRSPQQHF. The CDR3 coding sequence is TGTGCCAGCAGTTTCCGGTCCCCCCAGCAGCATTTT.

This clonotype was counted a few times. The gene calls are TRBV5-1 and TRBJ1-4; D remains ambiguous. Germline lookup yields CDR1 SGHRS and CDR2 YFSETQ. V was trimmed by 4 bases and J by 10 bases, leaving 17 bases between them. The CDR3 contains 14 residues. DNA of the CDR3: TGCGCCAGCAGCCAAGGGAGTCGGATCGGAAAACTGTTTTTT. Its translation: CASSQGSRIGKLFF.

This clonotype showed up just a few times. The CDR3 here is CASSWGTGEAFF. As DNA, the CDR3 is TGTGCCAGCAGTTGGGGGACAGGTGAAGCTTTCTTT. The J gene is TRBJ1-1, the V gene TRBV6-2 or TRBV6-3, with 8 bases fitting TRBD1. The CDR3 consists of 12 residues. CDR1 and CDR2 from the germline V gene are MNHEY and SVGEGT. After removal of 4 bases from V and 7 bases from J, the junction contained 2 bases not matched to a gene.

The genes are TRBV5-1 and TRBJ2-7; weak D call: TRBD1 (5 bases). V was trimmed by 0 bases and J by 3 bases, leaving 7 bases between them. CDR3 length equals 13 residues. Germline CDR1 and CDR2: SGHRS and YFSETQ. The CDR3 loop reads CASSLEQDYEQYF. CDR3 nucleotide sequence: TGCGCCAGCAGCTTGGAACAGGACTACGAGCAGTACTTC. Combining the CDR3 with reference TRBV5-1 and TRBJ2-7 gives the whole variable domain KAGVTQTPRYLIKTRGQQVTLSCSPISGHRSVSWYQQTPGQGLQFLFEYFSETQRNKGNFPGRFSGRQFSNSRSEMNVSTLELGDSALYLCASSLEQDYEQYFGPGTRLTVT.

This clonotype was seen a few times. J is TRBJ1-2 and V is TRBV4-3; D remains unclear. Trimming removed 0 bases from V and 8 bases from J, with 13 bases in between. Germline CDR1 reads LGHNA; CDR2 reads YSLEER. The CDR3 runs to 14 residues. DNA of the CDR3: TGCGCCAGCAGCCAAGAAGGAGAGGGAGAGGGCTACACCTTC. It encodes CASSQEGEGEGYTF.

This clonotype was detected a few times. The chain employs TRBV3-1 and TRBJ2-1, with 13 bases that match TRBD2. CDR3 length: 17 residues. Germline-derived CDR1 and CDR2 are LGHDT and YNNKEL (reference sequence). V dropped 3 bases and J dropped 10; count of bases not matched to a gene: 12. The CDR3: CASSHQMGLAGPYEQFF. CDR3 coding DNA: TGTGCCAGCAGCCACCAAATGGGACTAGCGGGGCCCTACGAGCAGTTCTTC.

This chain joins TRBV6-6 and TRBJ1-5; D unresolved. V was cut by 2 bases and J by 3 bases, with 11 bases left in between. Germline CDR1 reads MNHNY; CDR2 reads SVGAGI (reference sequence). The CDR3 runs to 15 residues. This CDR3 is CASSYPARYNQPQHF. The DNA for the CDR3 is TGTGCCAGCAGTTACCCGGCGAGGTACAATCAGCCCCAGCATTTT.

The genes are TRBV5-1 and TRBJ1-6; 8 bases agree with TRBD1. The germline V gene has CDR1 SGHRS and CDR2 YFSETQ. V gave up 5 bases and J gave up 10 bases; unmatched junction bases: 11. The CDR3 sequence is 15 residues long. DNA for the CDR3: TGCGCCAGCAGACTGGACAGGGTGGATGGATCACCCCTCCACTTT. This sequence encodes CASRLDRVDGSPLHF.

This clonotype was seen repeatedly, ten times or more. The chain links TRBV24-1 to TRBJ2-5; weak D call: TRBD2 (5 bases). Germline CDR1 is KGHDR and CDR2 is SFDVKD. Trimming removed 3 bases at V and 5 bases at J, with 6 bases between. The CDR3 is 12 amino acids. CDR3 nucleotides: TGTGCCACCAGTGATCCGGGGGAGACCCAGTACTTC. Residues: CATSDPGETQYF.

The chain joins TRBV4-2 to TRBJ1-3; D gene unclear. There are 15 residues in the CDR3. V lost 0 bases, J lost 4 bases, and 10 bases lay in between. Germline V gives CDR1 LGHNA, CDR2 YNFKEQ. Here the CDR3 reads CASSQDSISGNTIYF. CDR3 sequence (DNA): TGTGCCAGCAGCCAAGATTCCATTTCAGGAAACACCATATATTTT.

This clonotype was observed many times. This rearrangement joins TRBV10-2 to TRBJ1-4; D gene ambiguous. Germline V gene sequence: CDR1 WSHSY, CDR2 SAAADI. V gave up 2 bases and J gave up 7 bases, with 11 bases separating them. This CDR3 contains 14 residues. The CDR3: CASSEPAYGEKLFF. CDR3 nucleotide sequence: TGCGCCAGCAGTGAGCCAGCCTATGGTGAAAAACTGTTTTTT.

The gene calls are TRBV5-1 and TRBJ1-5, with 8 bases identical to TRBD1. Germline trimming cut 4 bases from V and 7 bases from J; bases unmatched to any gene: 7. This CDR3 spans 14 amino acids. The V gene's germline CDR1 is SGHRS and CDR2 YFSETQ. Written as DNA, the CDR3 is TGCGCCAGCAGCATCGGGACAGGCGGGCAGCCCCAGCATTTT. Translating it yields CASSIGTGGQPQHF.

The chain recombines TRBV6-4 with TRBJ2-2, with 8 bases identical to TRBD2. The ends lost 6 bases at V and 3 bases at J; junction bases unmatched: 6. Germline V gene data show CDR1 as MRHNA and CDR2 as SNTAGT. The CDR3 contains 15 residues. CDR3 sequence reads: CASSPSGPYTGELFF. CDR3 in DNA: TGTGCCAGCAGCCCTAGCGGGCCATACACCGGGGAGCTGTTTTTT.

The V and J genes are TRBV4-2 and TRBJ1-1; D might be TRBD1 (6 bases). The CDR3 is 13 residues long. V shed 3 bases and J shed 9 bases, with 14 bases lying between them. CDR1 is LGHNA and CDR2 is YNFKEQ in the germline V gene. For the CDR3, the DNA is TGTGCCAGCAGCCATACAGGGCTTATCCAAGCTTTCTTT. Translation: CASSHTGLIQAFF.

This chain's CDR3 is CATSNRGQPQHF. The CDR3 nucleotides are TGTGCCACCAGCAACAGGGGTCAGCCCCAGCATTTT. The chain carries TRBV24-1 and TRBJ1-5; 7 bases line up with TRBD1. From germline, CDR1 is KGHDR and CDR2 SFDVKD. J gave up 6 bases and V 7 bases, and 2 bases lay outside the gene matches. This CDR3 is 12 amino acids long.

This clonotype turned up a few times. This chain joins TRBV7-9 and TRBJ1-1; the D gene is possibly TRBD1 (5 bases). This CDR3 region has 15 residues. CDR1 and CDR2 from the germline V gene are SEHNR and FQNEAQ (reference sequence). Trimming removed 5 bases at V and 5 bases at J, with 18 bases between. CDR3 bases: TGTGCCAGCAGCCTCAATTATATCAGGGAAACTGAAGCTTTCTTT. Amino acids: CASSLNYIRETEAFF.

The chain links TRBV4-3 to TRBJ1-1; tentative D call: TRBD1 (5 bases). CDR1 is LGHNA, CDR2 YSLEER, per germline. This CDR3 region has 14 residues. V shed 0 bases and J shed 10 bases, with 15 bases lying between them. This chain's CDR3 is CASSQDLGATGAFF. As DNA, the CDR3 is TGCGCCAGCAGCCAAGATCTAGGGGCCACGGGAGCTTTCTTT.

This chain joins TRBV12-3 or TRBV12-4 and TRBJ2-1, with D perhaps matching TRBD1 (5 bases). Trimming took off 6 bases at V and 6 bases at J, with 12 bases between the two ends. This CDR3 has 13 residues. This CDR3 is CASSWGSLNEQFF. CDR3 in DNA: TGTGCCAGCAGCTGGGGCAGCCTCAATGAGCAGTTCTTC.

In its sample, this clonotype was seen a few times. The chain uses TRBV3-1 and TRBJ1-6; 7 bases align to TRBD1. The CDR3 length is 15 residues. Trimming at V came to 8 bases and at J to 4 bases, leaving 8 bases not matched to a gene. In germline, CDR1 is LGHDT, CDR2 YNNKEL (reference sequence). The CDR3 DNA reads TGTGCCAGCTCACGACAGGGAGGTTATAATTCACCCCTCCACTTT. This sequence encodes CASSRQGGYNSPLHF.

V usage is TRBV5-4 and J usage is TRBJ2-3, with D perhaps assigned TRBD1 or TRBD2 (5 bases each). Trimming stripped 3 bases from V and 9 bases from J, with 17 bases between. This CDR3 comprises 14 residues. Germline CDR1 SGHNT, CDR2 YYREEE (reference sequence). CDR3: CASSSTGPIETQYF. DNA of the CDR3: TGTGCCAGCAGCTCCACGGGGCCGATTGAGACGCAGTATTTT.

This clonotype was observed at least ten times. The chain is built from TRBV5-4 and TRBJ2-3; D is possibly TRBD1 or TRBD2 (5 bases each). V dropped 4 bases and J dropped 3 bases, with 15 bases sitting between them. Germline CDR1 SGHNT, CDR2 YYREEE (reference sequence). The CDR3 totals 15 residues. The CDR3 DNA reads TGTGCCAGCAGCCGAGGACACCCGGGAACAGATACGCAGTATTTT. This gives the protein CASSRGHPGTDTQYF. The variable domain in full, with the rest retrieved from reference TRBV5-4 and TRBJ2-3, is ETGVTQSPTHLIKTRGQQVTLRCSSQSGHNTVSWYQQALGQGPQFIFQYYREEENGRGNFPPRFSGLQFPNYSSELNVNALELDDSALYLCASSRGHPGTDTQYFGPGTRLTVL.